This T cell receptor (beta chain) is from a study of cytomegalovirus exposure and HLA in healthy donors. Primers for the PCR totalled 60 Vbeta and 13 Jbeta. Clones were read by immunoSEQ multiplex PCR, and TCRdb kept only the in-frame ones, dropping some. Here the sample spans tens of thousands of clones, about 73% being singletons. Overall study findings and caveats: According to the study, around 160 TCR beta chains were cytomegalovirus-associated. Earlier findings revealed that most TCR beta V segments proved productive either about 87% or about 30% of the time.

Of note for this clone: Its antigen is not identified.

The clonotype originates from a woman in her 40s in good health and CMV-seropositive. The sample taken for sequencing was PBMCs.

The CDR3 loop is CASSLSPGGAYGYTF. The CDR3 DNA reads TGTGCCAGCAGTTTATCGCCAGGGGGCGCCTATGGCTACACCTTC. V gene TRBV27 combines with J gene TRBJ1-2; 8 bases agree with TRBD1. Germline-derived CDR1 and CDR2 are MNHEY and SMNVEV (reference sequence). The V segment lost 0 bases and the J segment 4 bases; nucleotides outside the gene matches: 4. The CDR3 loop spans 15 amino acids.